The T cell receptor beta chain under discussion was sequenced for a study of Tregs in tolerant kidney transplant recipients. Study conclusions and caveats: Some patients' samples used different primers over time, so nucleotide sequences weren't comparable.

Comments on this clone: Its antigen is not identified. The sequenced fragment ends 3 residues before the CDR3 boundary, so the rest is inferred from the germline J gene.

Recipients received nonmyeloablative bone marrow transplants from related graft donors, with transient mixed chimerism. Thawed PBMCs were FACS-sorted into unstimulated CD4+CD25+CD127- regulatory T cells, CD4+CD25- non-regulatory cells, CD4 and CD8 cells. The protocol was immunoSEQ multiplex PCR, while the TCRdb copy is restricted to in-frame clones and leaves out a portion. The listing contains about 23,000 clones. Looked up from germline, CDR1 is DFQATT and CDR2 is SNEGSKA (reference sequence). The CDR3 loop spans 10 amino acids. This sequence was found in a human patient who received a combined kidney and bone marrow transplant. Part of the T cell pool may stem from the graft donor. This chain connects TRBV20-1 to TRBJ1-4; 9 bases agree with TRBD1. Sequencing was performed on CD4+ T cells from blood (PBMCs), taken 6 months after the transplant. The CDR3 spells CSARQGELFF. CDR3 DNA, as far as it was read: TGCAGTGCCAGACAGGGGGAA.